In this sample, the clone carrying this TCR beta chain turned up a few times. Using immunoSEQ multiplex PCR, the repertoire was profiled, and TCRdb retains in-frame clones only, with some absent. The table lists some 15,000 clones, 75% to 90% of them singletons, with approximately 2% in the top ten. Germline values: CDR1 SEHNR, CDR2 FQNEAQ (reference sequence). Trimming left V 2 bases short and J 3 bases short, with 7 bases between. The CDR3 has 14 amino acids. The sample is drawn from a study of T cell repertoires and Cas9 in healthy adults. This clonotype originated in a human donor in good health. The chain carries TRBV7-9 and TRBJ1-4, with D uncertain. Sequencing input: Tregs (CD4+, CD25+, CD127-, CD137-, CD154-) from PBMCs; culture status not recorded. In nucleotides, the CDR3 is TGTGCCAGCAGCTTACAAGGATCTAATGAAAAACTGTTTTTT. Protein product: CASSLQGSNEKLFF.